The rows below give T cell receptor beta chains drawn from one sample of a study of cytomegalovirus exposure and HLA in healthy donors. Data came from immunoSEQ multiplex PCR; TCRdb stores just in-frame clones and leaves some out. The sample shows some 200,000 clones, approximately 70% of them seen only once. The sample consisted of PBMCs. The receptor source for this set is a man aged 40-55 years in good health and CMV-seropositive. CDR3s include the opening cysteine and the closing phenylalanine or tryptophan. The D gene is left open where the match is weak. Rows may omit the clone size; those that give it use once, few, many or a size class.

J: TRBJ1-4; D: .; size: .; V: TRBV6-5; DNA: TGTGCCAGCAAAGGGAGCCGGAGTAATGAAAAACTGTTTTTT; CDR3: CASKGSRSNEKLFF
J: TRBJ2-3; D: TRBD2; size: .; V: TRBV18; DNA: TGTGCCAGCTCACCACCGGGGCTAGCGGGGGGCGCCCGCACAGATACGCAGTATTTT; CDR3: CASSPPGLAGGARTDTQYF
J: TRBJ2-2; D: .; size: few; V: TRBV19; DNA: TGTGCCAGTAGCCTAGCAGCAAGCACCGGGGAGCTGTTTTTT; CDR3: CASSLAASTGELFF
J: TRBJ2-1; D: TRBD2; size: .; V: TRBV6-1; DNA: TGTGCCAGCAGTGAAGCCCTAGCGGGGGGATCGAATGAGCAGTTCTTC; CDR3: CASSEALAGGSNEQFF
J: TRBJ1-1; D: .; size: .; V: TRBV11-3; DNA: TGTGCCAGCAAGTACAGGGCGCACACTGAAGCTTTCTTT; CDR3: CASKYRAHTEAFF
J: TRBJ2-3; D: .; size: few; V: TRBV10-3; DNA: TGTGCCATCAGTGCGACAGTGGTAAGCACAGATACGCAGTATTTT; CDR3: CAISATVVSTDTQYF
J: TRBJ1-4; D: TRBD1; size: .; V: TRBV5-1; DNA: TGCGCCAGCAGCTTGGGGACAGGGGGCGCTTATGAAAAACTGTTTTTT; CDR3: CASSLGTGGAYEKLFF
J: TRBJ2-2; D: TRBD2; size: once; V: TRBV2; DNA: TGTGCCAGCGGACGGACTAGCGGGGGGGCCGATAACACCGGGGAGCTGTTTTTT; CDR3: CASGRTSGGADNTGELFF
J: TRBJ2-7; D: .; size: .; V: TRBV6-6; DNA: TGTGCCAGCAGCCAAAGGCTGACAGTCGCGGAGCAGTACTTC; CDR3: CASSQRLTVAEQYF
J: TRBJ1-4; D: .; size: once; V: TRBV7-9; DNA: TGTGCCAGCAGCTTAGCTGGCACAGGTGAAAAACTGTTTTTT; CDR3: CASSLAGTGEKLFF
J: TRBJ2-2; D: TRBD1; size: once; V: TRBV9; DNA: TGTGCCAGCAGCGTAGACAGGGGGAAAGTCGGGGAGCTGTTTTTT; CDR3: CASSVDRGKVGELFF
J: TRBJ2-3; D: TRBD2; size: .; V: TRBV5-1; DNA: TGCGCCAGCAGCGTTCGACTAGCGGGGGGGACAGATACGCAGTATTTT; CDR3: CASSVRLAGGTDTQYF
J: TRBJ1-2; D: TRBD1; size: .; V: TRBV6-6; DNA: TGTGCCAGCAGTTCAACAGGGGGGGTTTATGGCTACACCTTC; CDR3: CASSSTGGVYGYTF
J: TRBJ2-2; D: .; size: .; V: TRBV7-8; DNA: TGTGCCAGCAGCCCAGGGGGGGGACAGGTCGCCGGGGAGCTGTTTTTT; CDR3: CASSPGGGQVAGELFF
J: TRBJ2-3; D: TRBD2; size: few; V: TRBV10-1; DNA: TGCGCCAGCAGTGAGTCGGGGCTAGCGGGGGCAGATACGCAGTATTTT; CDR3: CASSESGLAGADTQYF
J: TRBJ1-2; D: TRBD1; size: .; V: TRBV19; DNA: TGTGCCAGTACCGAGGACAGGGACTATGGCTACACCTTC; CDR3: CASTEDRDYGYTF
J: TRBJ1-1; D: .; size: .; V: TRBV7-8; DNA: TGTGCCAGCAGCACCACTATGAACACTGAAGCTTTCTTT; CDR3: CASSTTMNTEAFF
J: TRBJ2-5; D: TRBD1; size: .; V: TRBV11-2; DNA: TGTGCCAGCAGCTCCGGGACAGGGTACCAAGAGACCCAGTACTTC; CDR3: CASSSGTGYQETQYF
J: TRBJ2-3; D: TRBD1; size: .; V: TRBV6-4; DNA: TGTGCCAGCAGTTTAGTTAGGGACAGGGGAACAGGGGATACGCAGTATTTT; CDR3: CASSLVRDRGTGDTQYF
J: TRBJ1-1; D: .; size: few; V: TRBV5-5; DNA: TGTGCCAGCAGCTCCCTGACACACACTGAAGCTTTCTTT; CDR3: CASSSLTHTEAFF
J: TRBJ2-2; D: TRBD1; size: .; V: TRBV5-1; DNA: TGCGCCAGCAGCTTGGGACAGGGTACCGGGGAGCTGTTTTTT; CDR3: CASSLGQGTGELFF
J: TRBJ2-3; D: TRBD2; size: .; V: TRBV4-3; DNA: TGCGCCAGCAGCCAAGAGCGGGGGGCTTACACAGATACGCAGTATTTT; CDR3: CASSQERGAYTDTQYF
J: TRBJ2-1; D: TRBD2; size: once; V: TRBV7-9; DNA: TGTGCCAGCAGCTCCCCGGGGGGAGGAAATGAGCAGTTCTTC; CDR3: CASSSPGGGNEQFF
J: TRBJ2-1; D: TRBD1; size: .; V: TRBV5-4; DNA: TGTGCCAGCAGCCGCCTCGGGACAGGGAATGAGCAGTTCTTC; CDR3: CASSRLGTGNEQFF
J: TRBJ1-2; D: TRBD1; size: .; V: TRBV19; DNA: TGTGCCAGTAGGGGGACAGGGGATGATGGCTACACCTTC; CDR3: CASRGTGDDGYTF
J: TRBJ2-7; D: .; size: once; V: TRBV4-2; DNA: TGTGCCAGCAGTATCGTGGAGGCCTACGAGCAGTACTTC; CDR3: CASSIVEAYEQYF
J: TRBJ2-1; D: TRBD2; size: .; V: TRBV14; DNA: TGTGCCAGCAGCCCCGGGACTAGCGGGGGGGTGAACAATGAGCAGTTCTTC; CDR3: CASSPGTSGGVNNEQFF
J: TRBJ2-3; D: TRBD1; size: .; V: TRBV6-1; DNA: TGTGCCAGCAGTGGGACAGGGGGTACGCAGTATTTT; CDR3: CASSGTGGTQYF
J: TRBJ1-6; D: TRBD1; size: few; V: TRBV11-2; DNA: TGTGCCAGCAGCTTCGGACAGGGTGACTCACCCCTCCACTTT; CDR3: CASSFGQGDSPLHF
J: TRBJ1-2; D: .; size: .; V: TRBV5-1; DNA: TGCGCCAGCAGCTGGAACGGGACACCGGATGGCTACACCTTC; CDR3: CASSWNGTPDGYTF
J: TRBJ2-5; D: TRBD1; size: .; V: TRBV4-3; DNA: TGCGCCAGCAGCCAATCTACAGGGGGCTTGGAGACCCAGTACTTC; CDR3: CASSQSTGGLETQYF
J: TRBJ1-1; D: TRBD1; size: few; V: TRBV28; DNA: TGTGCCAGCACTCGAACCCCCGGGCAGGGGGGCACTGAAGCTTTCTTT; CDR3: CASTRTPGQGGTEAFF
J: TRBJ1-6; D: .; size: .; V: TRBV2; DNA: TGTGCCAGCAGCCTCAGCTATAATTCACCCCTCCACTTT; CDR3: CASSLSYNSPLHF
J: TRBJ2-1; D: .; size: .; V: TRBV5-1; DNA: TGCGCCAGCAGCTTGGGGGGCGGAAGCTCCTACAATGAGCAGTTCTTC; CDR3: CASSLGGGSSYNEQFF
J: TRBJ1-4; D: TRBD1; size: .; V: TRBV18; DNA: TGTGCCAGCTCACCGGGACAGTTCAGTAGGGAAAAACTGTTTTTT; CDR3: CASSPGQFSREKLFF
J: TRBJ2-5; D: TRBD2; size: .; V: TRBV29-1; DNA: TGCAGCGTTCGGGCTAGCGGGGGAGAGACCCAGTACTTC; CDR3: CSVRASGGETQYF
J: TRBJ1-2; D: .; size: .; V: TRBV28; DNA: TGTGCCAGCAGTTTCAGTGGCGGCTACACCTTC; CDR3: CASSFSGGYTF
J: TRBJ2-3; D: .; size: .; V: TRBV2; DNA: TGTGCCAGCAGTGAAGGGCTCCAGCGTGCTACAGATACGCAGTATTTT; CDR3: CASSEGLQRATDTQYF
J: TRBJ1-3; D: .; size: .; V: TRBV5-1; DNA: TGCGCCAGCAGCTTGGGTGCCCAGGGGCGAGGAAACACCATATATTTT; CDR3: CASSLGAQGRGNTIYF
J: TRBJ1-2; D: .; size: .; V: TRBV28; DNA: TGTGCCAGCAGTTTAGACAAGCCGGCTAACTATGGCTACACCTTC; CDR3: CASSLDKPANYGYTF